The rows below give T cell receptor beta chains drawn from one sample of a study of radiotherapy plus CTLA-4 blockade in lung cancer. The assay was immunoSEQ multiplex PCR, and TCRdb's table has in-frame clones only and misses some. The sample holds just under 60,000 clones, about three quarters seen once. Sequencing was performed on peripheral blood, taken from a patient treated with radiotherapy plus ipilimumab. These TCRs come from a human donor with non-small cell lung cancer who had a partial response to radiotherapy plus ipilimumab. Both conserved end residues are part of each CDR3. The D gene is left open where the match is weak. Clone size is stated in some rows and not others, as once, few, many or a class when expanded.

clone size	D gene	J gene	V gene	CDR3 protein	CDR3 DNA
NA	TRBD2	TRBJ2-3	TRBV7-6	CASSLFSGGLTSTDTQYF	TGTGCCAGCAGCTTATTTAGCGGGGGGCTTACTAGCACAGATACGCAGTATTTT
few	TRBD2	TRBJ2-3	TRBV18	CASSPRTSVDTQYF	TGTGCCAGCTCACCAAGAACTAGCGTCGATACGCAGTATTTT
NA	NA	TRBJ2-7	TRBV5-1	CASSLQGPNEQYF	TGCGCCAGCAGCTTACAGGGACCCAACGAGCAGTACTTC
NA	NA	TRBJ2-2	TRBV5-1	CASSLAGVTGELFF	TGCGCCAGCAGCTTGGCCGGGGTCACCGGGGAGCTGTTTTTT
NA	NA	TRBJ1-1	TRBV25-1	CASSEYGQLTEAFF	TGTGCCAGCAGTGAATACGGACAGTTAACTGAAGCTTTCTTT
NA	NA	TRBJ1-2	TRBV6-5	CASRTGTRFGYTF	TGTGCCAGCAGGACCGGGACAAGATTTGGCTACACCTTC
once	TRBD2	TRBJ2-5	TRBV5-1	CASSSGRGVETQYF	TGCGCCAGCAGCTCCGGCCGGGGGGTTGAGACCCAGTACTTC
NA	TRBD1	TRBJ1-1	TRBV5-1	CASSWTGDTEAFF	TGCGCCAGCAGTTGGACAGGGGACACTGAAGCTTTCTTT
NA	TRBD1	TRBJ2-5	TRBV6-6	CASSVTGGNQETQYF	TGTGCCAGCAGTGTTACAGGGGGCAACCAAGAGACCCAGTACTTC
NA	NA	TRBJ2-3	TRBV7-9	CASSLGGVEGDTQYF	TGTGCCAGCAGCTTAGGGGGAGTGGAGGGGGATACGCAGTATTTT
NA	TRBD1	TRBJ1-1	TRBV5-4	CASREAGTEEAFF	TGTGCCAGCAGGGAGGCCGGGACAGAAGAAGCTTTCTTT
NA	TRBD1	TRBJ2-5	TRBV5-4	CASSPLGQGVKTQYF	TGTGCCAGCAGCCCACTGGGACAGGGGGTGAAGACCCAGTACTTC
few	NA	TRBJ1-1	TRBV19	CASRPSDRRNTEAFF	TGTGCCAGTAGACCTTCCGACAGGAGGAACACTGAAGCTTTCTTT
NA	TRBD1	TRBJ2-2	TRBV6-6	CASSSGDRYTGELFF	TGTGCCAGCAGCTCTGGGGACAGATACACCGGGGAGCTGTTTTTT
NA	NA	TRBJ1-1	TRBV5-6	CASSSGAIYEAFF	TGTGCCAGCAGCTCTGGGGCGATCTATGAAGCTTTCTTT
NA	NA	TRBJ2-1	TRBV4-2	CASSRPIADHEQFF	TGTGCCAGCAGCCGCCCGATAGCTGACCATGAGCAGTTCTTC
NA	NA	TRBJ1-1	TRBV19	CASSIPGGTEAFF	TGTGCCAGTAGTATCCCAGGAGGTACTGAAGCTTTCTTT
NA	TRBD1	TRBJ2-7	TRBV19	CASRPPTGYEQYF	TGTGCCAGTAGGCCCCCGACAGGGTACGAGCAGTACTTC
NA	TRBD1	TRBJ1-3	TRBV9	CASSDRGRNTIYF	TGTGCCAGCAGCGACAGGGGAAGAAACACCATATATTTT
NA	NA	TRBJ1-5	TRBV19	CASSIYSGKGQPQHF	TGTGCCAGTAGTATCTATTCTGGGAAGGGGCAGCCCCAGCATTTT
NA	NA	TRBJ1-1	TRBV9	CASSVLATSNTEAFF	TGTGCCAGCAGCGTACTCGCCACATCGAACACTGAAGCTTTCTTT
NA	NA	TRBJ2-3	TRBV7-9	CASSLISRDTQYF	TGTGCCAGCAGCTTAATTTCCCGAGATACGCAGTATTTT
NA	TRBD1	TRBJ2-7	TRBV7-9	CASSKRQGSYEQYF	TGTGCCAGCAGCAAGAGACAGGGTTCCTACGAGCAGTACTTC
NA	NA	TRBJ2-7	TRBV11-3	CASSPDSSYEQYF	TGTGCCAGCAGCCCGGACAGCTCCTACGAGCAGTACTTC
NA	NA	TRBJ1-2	TRBV18	CASSPTAGTSNYGYTF	TGTGCCAGCTCACCCACCGCGGGGACCTCTAACTATGGCTACACCTTC
NA	TRBD1	TRBJ2-7	TRBV6-6	CASSTRDRGQPYEQYF	TGTGCCAGCAGTACCCGGGACAGGGGCCAGCCCTACGAGCAGTACTTC
NA	NA	TRBJ1-1	TRBV5-6	CASSLGDLRAFF	TGTGCCAGCAGCTTGGGCGATCTCCGGGCTTTCTTT
few	NA	TRBJ2-7	TRBV7-2	CASSATGTISYEQYF	TGTGCCAGCAGCGCAACAGGTACTATCTCCTACGAGCAGTACTTC